This T cell receptor beta chain was profiled in a study of cytomegalovirus exposure and HLA in healthy donors. Whole-study findings and limits: In a later analysis, most CMV-associated TCR beta chains appeared HLA-restricted. Later work associated 16,951 TCR beta sequences with HLA alleles at 0.05 false discovery rate. Later findings reportedly placed an Asian-associated ancestry cluster below the approximately 670-donor mean for N-insertions.

The CDR3 sequence is 16 residues long. Germline V gene sequence: CDR1 SGHDN, CDR2 FVKESK. The V gene end was trimmed by 4 bases and the J gene end by 8 bases; junction bases not matched to a gene: 17. Primers for the PCR totalled 60 Vbeta and 13 Jbeta. TCRdb keeps only in-frame clones here, not all; method: immunoSEQ multiplex PCR. This sample carries roughly 250,000 clones, about four fifths of them seen once, and the ten largest clones take more than 1.5%. This clone was seen more than once but under ten times. As yet, its antigen is unknown. The chain combines TRBV14 with TRBJ2-7; 7 bases are shared with TRBD2. The clonotype comes from a woman aged 40-49 years in good health and CMV-seropositive. The sequenced sample consisted of PBMCs. The CDR3 coding sequence is TGTGCCAGCAGCCCTCTGGGCAGCGGGATCGTGGTGAAGCAGTACTTC. Protein sequence: CASSPLGSGIVVKQYF.